This T cell receptor beta chain derives from a study of OX40 agonist ivuxolimab in advanced cancers. Autoimmune disease history or systemic immunosuppression barred patients. Sequencing was performed with immunoSEQ multiplex PCR; in TCRdb, only in-frame clones are kept and a portion is missing. The sample carries tens of thousands of clones, approximately 91% recorded once. The starting material was CD4+ or CD8+ T cells sorted from blood, obtained in a trial of the OX40 agonist ivuxolimab. This receptor was identified in an adult with an advanced solid tumor such as melanoma, head and neck, liver or kidney cancer.

DNA of the CDR3: TGTGCCAGCAGCAAAGGCCCTACCGGTGGGGAGACCCAGTACTTC. Its translation is CASSKGPTGGETQYF. The rearrangement uses TRBV5-5 and TRBJ2-5; unclear D gene. The CDR3 has 15 residues. Germline CDR1 and CDR2: SGHKS and YYEKEE (reference sequence). With 4 bases removed from V and 5 bases from J, the gap between germline ends came to 18 bases.